What follows are 28 T cell receptor beta chains derived from one specimen sequenced in a study of CD8+CD57+ T cells in acquired aplastic anemia. Broader study findings: The CD8+CD57+ cells of patients were less diverse than their total CD4+ and CD8+ pools.

TCR beta VDJ and CDR3 were profiled, and genomic DNA was the template. TCRdb re-derived calls from the reads in MiXCR, one entry per CDR3 protein. The sample lists about 20,000 distinct CDR3 sequences, 40% seen once, with around 87% in the top ten. Sequencing involved patients with CD8+CD57+ cell expansion previously shown by flow cytometry. For these TCRs, the target antigens are not known. The specimen sequenced was CD8+CD57+ T cells sorted from PBMCs. Subset: bead-enriched CD8+CD57+ effector memory T cells from SAA patients. All receptors come from a human donor with aplastic anemia.

V gene TRBV28 combines with J gene TRBJ2-5; the D gene is possibly TRBD2 (6 bases). In germline, CDR1 is MDHEN, CDR2 SYDVKM. V was trimmed by 2 bases and J by 2 bases, leaving 18 bases between them. The CDR3 consists of 17 residues. The CDR3 is CASSLVAMGLIQETQYF. In DNA, the CDR3 is TGTGCCAGCAGTTTAGTCGCTATGGGACTTATTCAAGAGACCCAGTACTTC. The variable domain in full, completed from reference TRBV28 and TRBJ2-5, reads DVKVTQSSRYLVKRTGEKVFLECVQDMDHENMFWYRQDPGLGLRLIYFSYDVKMKEKGDIPEGYSVSREKKERFSLILESASTNQTSMYLCASSLVAMGLIQETQYFGPGTRLLVL.

J is TRBJ1-2 and V is TRBV11-2, with a possible D match to TRBD1 (5 bases). CDR3 length: 14 residues. The V end lost 0 bases, the J end lost 4 bases, and 9 bases lay between the germline ends. Per germline, CDR1 SGHAT and CDR2 FQNNGV. The CDR3 sequence is CASSLEGQGYGYTF. The CDR3 DNA follows: TGTGCCAGCAGCTTAGAAGGCCAGGGCTATGGCTACACCTTC.

This clonotype has just a few counts. The chain is built from TRBV20-1 and TRBJ2-7, with no clear D. The length of the CDR3 is 14 residues. V lost 3 bases and J 0 bases, leaving 12 bases between the germline ends. In germline, CDR1 is DFQATT, CDR2 SNEGSKA (reference sequence). The CDR3 is CSARDGTFSYEQYF. The CDR3, as DNA: TGCAGTGCTAGGGACGGTACCTTCTCCTACGAGCAGTACTTC.

The chain joins TRBV5-6 to TRBJ2-7; 12 nucleotides match TRBD2. Trimming removed 3 bases from V and 4 bases from J; junction bases left unmatched: 5. This CDR3 contains 15 residues. CDR1 and CDR2 (germline): SGHDT, YYEEEE. The CDR3 sequence: CASSSGLAGTYEQYF. As DNA, the CDR3 is TGTGCCAGCAGCTCCGGACTAGCGGGAACGTACGAGCAGTACTTC. Based on the CDR3 plus reference TRBV5-6 and TRBJ2-7, the full variable domain is DAGVTQSPTHLIKTRGQQVTLRCSPKSGHDTVSWYQQALGQGPQFIFQYYEEEERQRGNFPDRFSGHQFPNYSSELNVNALLLGDSALYLCASSSGLAGTYEQYFGPGTRLTVT.

This clonotype was seen many times. The chain recombines TRBV4-1 with TRBJ2-2; weak D call: TRBD1 (5 bases). CDR1 MGHRA and CDR2 YSYEKL come from the germline V gene. V gave up 1 base and J gave up 6 bases, with 12 bases separating them. The CDR3 runs to 15 residues. Here the CDR3 DNA reads TGCGCCAGCAGCCAAGTAAAAGGGGCAGCCGGGGAGCTGTTTTTT. It codes for CASSQVKGAAGELFF.

At least ten counts were recorded for this clonotype. The genes are TRBV5-8 and TRBJ2-7, with D perhaps matching TRBD1 (5 bases). This CDR3 is 14 amino acids long. From germline, CDR1 is SGHTS and CDR2 YDEGEE. V lost 4 bases to trimming and J lost 5 bases, with 16 bases between them. The DNA of the CDR3 is TGTGCCAGCAGCCTGGACCAGGGCTCGGACGAGCAGTACTTC. Its translation: CASSLDQGSDEQYF. The complete variable domain, with remaining parts taken from reference TRBV5-8 and TRBJ2-7, reads EAGVTQSPTHLIKTRGQQATLRCSPISGHTSVYWYQQALGLGLQFLLWYDEGEERNRGNFPPRFSGRQFPNYSSELNVNALELEDSALYLCASSLDQGSDEQYFGPGTRLTVT.

This clonotype was found a few times. The genes are TRBV5-1 and TRBJ2-7; D may be TRBD1 (5 bases). CDR1 and CDR2 (germline): SGHRS, YFSETQ. The V end was cut by 4 bases, the J end by 3 bases, with 11 bases between. The length of the CDR3 is 13 residues. This chain's CDR3 is CASSQGGLYEQYF. In nucleotides, the CDR3 is TGCGCCAGCAGCCAGGGTGGTCTCTACGAGCAGTACTTC.

The CDR3 region has the DNA TGCAGTGCCCAACGACTAGCGGGGAGGACAGATACGCAGTATTTT. This sequence encodes CSAQRLAGRTDTQYF. V usage is TRBV20-1 and J usage is TRBJ2-3; 11 nucleotides match TRBD2. From germline, CDR1 is DFQATT and CDR2 SNEGSKA (reference sequence). With V trimmed by 6 bases and J by 3 bases, 8 bases remained unmatched. The CDR3 runs to 15 residues.

The chain combines TRBV7-2 with TRBJ2-5, with TRBD1 as a possible D gene (5 bases). The germline CDR1 and CDR2 sequences are SGHTA and FQGNSA. There are 13 residues in the CDR3. V was shortened by 5 bases and J by 7 bases, with 14 bases between the two germline ends. CDR3 nucleotides: TGTGCCAGCAGCAGGCAGGGTAGGACGACCCAGTACTTC. Amino acids: CASSRQGRTTQYF.

The chain uses TRBV19 and TRBJ2-6; 9 bases are a match to TRBD1. Germline assignment: CDR1 LNHDA and CDR2 SQIVND (reference sequence). This CDR3 is built from 15 residues. V shed 5 bases, J shed 2 bases, and the junction held 1 base outside the gene matches. In DNA form, the CDR3 reads TGTGCCAGTAGTCGACAGGGGGCTGGGGCCAACGTCCTGACTTTC. It is translated as CASSRQGAGANVLTF.

This clonotype was picked up a small number of times. The chain employs TRBV6-5 and TRBJ1-5; no clear D. Per germline, CDR1 MNHEY and CDR2 SVGAGI. The CDR3 runs to 13 residues. The V end lost 2 bases, the J end lost 4 bases, and 6 bases lay between the germline ends. For the CDR3, the DNA is TGTGCCAGCAGTTACAGCGCGAATCAGCCCCAGCATTTT. Protein sequence: CASSYSANQPQHF.

The chain has TRBV12-3 or TRBV12-4 and TRBJ1-2, with D hard to call. The CDR3 totals 12 residues. Trimming removed 6 bases from V and 6 bases from J, with 11 bases in between. DNA for the CDR3: TGTGCCAGCAGCCAAGTCCAAGATGGCTACACCTTC. Protein: CASSQVQDGYTF.

The CDR3 coding sequence is TGCAGTGCTAGAGATCCCCCCGTTAGCGGGACTGACACTGAAGCTTTCTTT. Protein: CSARDPPVSGTDTEAFF. The V call is TRBV20-1, the J call TRBJ1-1; a possible D gene is TRBD1 (5 bases). Per the germline V gene, CDR1 is DFQATT and CDR2 is SNEGSKA (reference sequence). CDR3 size: 17 residues. V was trimmed by 0 bases and J by 3 bases, leaving 20 bases between them.

The CDR3 DNA sequence: TGTGCCAGCAGCCAGGACAGGGTCGATCAGCCCCAGCATTTT. This sequence encodes CASSQDRVDQPQHF. The V call is TRBV12-3 or TRBV12-4, the J call TRBJ1-5; 8 nucleotides line up with TRBD1. The J segment lost 5 bases and the V segment lost 6 bases, leaving 6 bases of the junction unmatched. The CDR3 length is 14 residues.

The chain joins TRBV10-2 to TRBJ2-7, with a weak D call TRBD1 (5 bases). From germline, CDR1 is WSHSY and CDR2 SAAADI. Trimming stripped 2 bases from V and 9 bases from J, with 20 bases between. This CDR3 has 15 amino acids. CDR3 coding DNA: TGCGCCAGCAGTGAGCCTACCCCAGGGTTCAGGGTGCAGTACTTC. Translated, it gives CASSEPTPGFRVQYF.

The chain has TRBV7-2 and TRBJ2-5, with D perhaps matching TRBD2 (7 bases). Germline-derived CDR1 and CDR2 are SGHTA and FQGNSA. The CDR3 totals 14 residues. V was trimmed by 4 bases and J by 5 bases, leaving 14 bases between them. In nucleotides, the CDR3 is TGTGCCAGCAGCTCACGCGGGGGCTTTGAGACCCAGTACTTC. Its protein is CASSSRGGFETQYF.

About this clonotype itself: At one boundary the junction diverges from the germline segment, which might be a read error. The genes are TRBV10-2 and TRBJ2-7; D may be TRBD1 (7 bases). The CDR3 sequence is 15 residues long. CDR1 and CDR2 (germline): WSHSY, SAAADI. CDR3 sequence reads: CAGSDGQGGRYEQYF. The CDR3 nucleotides are TGCGCCGGCAGTGATGGGCAGGGGGGACGATACGAGCAGTACTTC.

The chain has TRBV7-3 and TRBJ2-3; 11 nucleotides agree with TRBD1. This CDR3 is 16 amino acids long. Germline-derived CDR1 and CDR2 are SGHTA and FQGTGA. The V segment lost 4 bases and the J segment 3 bases; nucleotides outside the gene matches: 6. CDR3 protein: CASSSTGTGGTDTQYF. The CDR3 region has the DNA TGTGCCAGCAGCTCAACCGGGACAGGGGGAACAGATACGCAGTATTTT.

The rearrangement joins TRBV29-1 to TRBJ2-5; the D gene is possibly TRBD1 (5 bases). Between the trimmed V and J ends, which lost 4 bases and 5 bases, there was a span of 20 bases. CDR3 size: 15 residues. Germline V CDR1 and CDR2: SQVTM, ANQGSEA. Written as DNA, the CDR3 is TGCAGCGTTGCCCTCCCGCGCAGGGCTGGGGAGACCCAGTACTTC. Its protein product is CSVALPRRAGETQYF.

This clonotype has more than one count but fewer than ten. The J gene is TRBJ2-3, the V gene TRBV2; D is perhaps TRBD2 (5 bases). With 2 bases removed from V and 1 base from J, the gap between germline ends came to 7 bases. The CDR3 sequence is 14 residues long. Germline CDR1 reads SNHLY; CDR2 reads FYNNEI. Here the CDR3 DNA reads TGTGCCAGCAGTGAACGGCGGGGCACAGATACGCAGTATTTT. Translated, it gives CASSERRGTDTQYF. Combining the CDR3 with reference TRBV2 and TRBJ2-3 gives the whole variable domain EPEVTQTPSHQVTQMGQEVILRCVPISNHLYFYWYRQILGQKVEFLVSFYNNEISEKSEIFDDQFSVERPDGSNFTLKIRSTKLEDSAMYFCASSERRGTDTQYFGPGTRLTVL.

The chain employs TRBV7-9 and TRBJ2-7; tentatively, D is TRBD1 (7 bases). CDR1 is SEHNR and CDR2 is FQNEAQ in the germline V gene (reference sequence). The CDR3 is 20 residues long. Deletions cut 5 bases from V and 5 bases from J, with 34 bases between. CDR3 in DNA: TGTGCCAGCAGCACAACCCGGACAGGCCAGGACGGGGGCGGGTTGGACGAGCAGTACTTC. Its translation is CASSTTRTGQDGGGLDEQYF. Full variable domain (remainder filled in from reference TRBV7-9 and TRBJ2-7): DTGVSQNPRHKITKRGQNVTFRCDPISEHNRLYWYRQTLGQGPEFLTYFQNEAQLEKSRLLSDRFSAERPKGSFSTLEIQRTEQGDSAMYLCASSTTRTGQDGGGLDEQYFGPGTRLTVT.

This sequence joins TRBV19 and TRBJ1-1, with D hard to call. V lost 6 bases and J 1 base, leaving 12 bases between the germline ends. Germline CDR1 is LNHDA and CDR2 is SQIVND (reference sequence). The length of the CDR3 is 14 residues. CDR3 in DNA: TGTGCCAGTAGGCCCCGGGAAGAGAACACTGAAGCTTTCTTT. Translating it yields CASRPREENTEAFF.

This clonotype came up a few times. The chain links TRBV7-6 to TRBJ2-7, with D possibly called TRBD1 or TRBD2 (6 bases each). This CDR3 comprises 15 residues. The ends were cut back, 1 base at V and 3 bases at J, with 13 bases in the middle. Germline CDR1 is SGHVS and CDR2 is FNYEAQ. This chain's CDR3 is CASSLEGGLNYEQYF. CDR3 bases: TGTGCCAGCAGCTTAGAAGGGGGGCTAAACTACGAGCAGTACTTC.

This clonotype was seen many times. CDR3 sequence reads: CASCNAGTNTGELFF. The CDR3 coding sequence is TGTGCCAGCTGTAACGCAGGGACGAACACCGGGGAGCTGTTTTTT. This rearrangement joins TRBV2 to TRBJ2-2; D perhaps matches TRBD1 (5 bases). This CDR3 spans 15 amino acids. From germline, CDR1 is SNHLY and CDR2 FYNNEI. Trimming pared 8 bases from V and 0 bases from J, leaving 13 bases between. The complete variable domain, with remaining parts taken from reference TRBV2 and TRBJ2-2, reads EPEVTQTPSHQVTQMGQEVILRCVPISNHLYFYWYRQILGQKVEFLVSFYNNEISEKSEIFDDQFSVERPDGSNFTLKIRSTKLEDSAMYFCASCNAGTNTGELFFGEGSRLTVL.

The gene calls are TRBV20-1 and TRBJ1-1; D is undetermined. V lost 1 base and J lost 3, with 12 bases in between. The germline V gene encodes CDR1 DFQATT and CDR2 SNEGSKA (reference sequence). This CDR3 has 14 residues. CDR3 loop: CSARAADRDTEAFF. The CDR3 DNA is TGCAGTGCTAGAGCGGCGGATAGGGACACTGAAGCTTTCTTT.

This clonotype was observed many times. The V call is TRBV20-1, the J call TRBJ2-3; 15 positions agree with TRBD2. This CDR3 has 16 residues. The V gene end was trimmed by 0 bases and the J gene end by 7 bases; junction bases not matched to a gene: 5. From germline, CDR1 is DFQATT and CDR2 SNEGSKA (reference sequence). CDR3 amino acids: CSARDLGTSGGYTQYF. The CDR3 DNA is TGCAGTGCTAGAGATCTAGGGACTAGCGGGGGGTATACGCAGTATTTT.

This clonotype was counted only a few times. This chain connects TRBV20-1 to TRBJ2-3, with 9 bases aligning to TRBD2. The length of the CDR3 is 18 residues. The germline V gene encodes CDR1 DFQATT and CDR2 SNEGSKA (reference sequence). V shed 3 bases and J 3 bases; nucleotides not matched to a gene: 16. CDR3 bases: TGCAGTGCTAGGCCACTAGCGGGCCCCGCGGCGGCTACAGATACGCAGTATTTT. Its translation: CSARPLAGPAAATDTQYF.

This clonotype was recorded at least ten times. This chain connects TRBV7-6 to TRBJ1-1; TRBD1 might be the D (5 bases). CDR3 size: 14 residues. The V end lost 3 bases, the J end lost 4 bases, and 12 bases lay between the germline ends. Looked up from germline, CDR1 is SGHVS and CDR2 is FNYEAQ. CDR3 in amino acids: CASSFGTEGTEAFF. CDR3 in DNA: TGTGCCAGCAGCTTTGGGACCGAGGGCACTGAAGCTTTCTTT. The full variable domain, in which reference TRBV7-6 and TRBJ1-1 provide the parts outside the CDR3, is GAGVSQSPRYKVTKRGQDVALRCDPISGHVSLYWYRQALGQGPEFLTYFNYEAQQDKSGLPNDRFSAERPEGSISTLTIQRTEQRDSAMYRCASSFGTEGTEAFFGQGTRLTVV.